The entry below describes one T cell receptor (beta chain). This record belongs to a study of blood T cell repertoires in COVID-19. Across the whole study: From the United States, Italy and Spain came samples of acute and convalescent COVID-19. T cells, B-cell-depleted T cells, or PBMCs supplied cDNA or gDNA.

Germline V lookup: CDR1 SGHVS, CDR2 FNYEAQ. The CDR3 loop spans 14 amino acids. Trimming shortened V by 1 base and J by 1 base, and 7 bases separated the two germline ends. Study processing details: Estimates of nucleated cell counts were drawn from the amplification of reference gene primers. The method was immunoSEQ multiplex PCR; TCRdb's version includes in-frame clones alone and lacks a portion of them. Clone size and the V and J calls come from that table; the DNA yielded D and trimming. In the table there are roughly 17,000 clones, 70% to 90% of which are singletons. The rearrangement uses TRBV7-6 and TRBJ1-1, with D unclear. The sequence came from a human donor with active COVID-19. The donor label of this sample is uncertain. Sequenced input: peripheral blood. The CDR3 spells CASSLEGENTEAFF. In DNA, the CDR3 is TGTGCCAGCAGCTTAGAGGGAGAGAACACTGAAGCTTTCTTT.